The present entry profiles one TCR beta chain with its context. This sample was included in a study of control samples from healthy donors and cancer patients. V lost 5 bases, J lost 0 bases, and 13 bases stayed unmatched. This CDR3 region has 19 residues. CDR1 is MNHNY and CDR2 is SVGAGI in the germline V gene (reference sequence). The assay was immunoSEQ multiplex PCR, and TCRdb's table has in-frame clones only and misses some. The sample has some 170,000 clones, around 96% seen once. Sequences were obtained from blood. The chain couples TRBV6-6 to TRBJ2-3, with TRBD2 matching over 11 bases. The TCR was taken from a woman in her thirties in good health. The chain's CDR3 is CASSLRLAGISTSTDTQYF. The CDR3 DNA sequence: TGTGCCAGCAGTCTTAGACTAGCGGGAATCTCCACTAGCACAGATACGCAGTATTTT.